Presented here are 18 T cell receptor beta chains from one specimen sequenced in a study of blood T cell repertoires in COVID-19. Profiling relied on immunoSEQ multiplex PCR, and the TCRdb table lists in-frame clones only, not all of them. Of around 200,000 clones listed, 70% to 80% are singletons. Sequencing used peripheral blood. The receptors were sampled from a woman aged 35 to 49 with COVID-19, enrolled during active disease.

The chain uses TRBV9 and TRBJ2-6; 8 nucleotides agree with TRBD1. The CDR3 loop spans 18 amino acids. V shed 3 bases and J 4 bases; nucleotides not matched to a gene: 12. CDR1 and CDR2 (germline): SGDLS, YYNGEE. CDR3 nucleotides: TGTGCCAGCAGCGCCTACCGTCAGGGGGCGGAAGGGGCCAACGTCCTGACTTTC. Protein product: CASSAYRQGAEGANVLTF.

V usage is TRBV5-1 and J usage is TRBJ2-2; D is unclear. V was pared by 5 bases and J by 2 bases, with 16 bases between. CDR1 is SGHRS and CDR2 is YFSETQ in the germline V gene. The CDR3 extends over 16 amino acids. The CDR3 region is CASSSPRALNTGELFF. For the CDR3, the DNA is TGCGCCAGCAGTTCCCCTCGCGCCCTTAACACCGGGGAGCTGTTTTTT.

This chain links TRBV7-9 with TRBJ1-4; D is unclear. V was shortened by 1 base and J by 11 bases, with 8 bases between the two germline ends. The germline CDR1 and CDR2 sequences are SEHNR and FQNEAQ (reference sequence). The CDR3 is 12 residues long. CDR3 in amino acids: CASSLEAGKLFF. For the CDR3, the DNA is TGTGCCAGCAGCTTAGAGGCCGGGAAACTGTTTTTT.

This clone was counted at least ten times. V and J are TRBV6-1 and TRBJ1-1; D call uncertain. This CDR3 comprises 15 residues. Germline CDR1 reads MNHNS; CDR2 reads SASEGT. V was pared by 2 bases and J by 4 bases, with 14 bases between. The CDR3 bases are TGTGCCAGCAGTGAAATGGTGGCTTCGGGCACTGAAGCTTTCTTT. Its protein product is CASSEMVASGTEAFF.

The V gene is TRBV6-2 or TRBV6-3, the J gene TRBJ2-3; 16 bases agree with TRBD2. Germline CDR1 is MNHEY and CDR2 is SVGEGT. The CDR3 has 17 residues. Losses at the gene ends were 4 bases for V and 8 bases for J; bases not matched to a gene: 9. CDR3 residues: CASSSGTSGGARVTQYF. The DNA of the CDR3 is TGTGCCAGCAGTTCCGGGACTAGCGGGGGGGCCCGAGTTACGCAGTATTTT.

In DNA form, the CDR3 reads TGTGCCAGCAGCTCCGGACAGATTAAAGAGACCCAGTACTTC. Its protein product is CASSSGQIKETQYF. The chain recombines TRBV5-4 with TRBJ2-5; a possible D gene is TRBD1 (6 bases). The V gene's germline CDR1 is SGHNT and CDR2 YYREEE (reference sequence). The CDR3 sequence is 14 residues long. V was trimmed by 3 bases and J by 3 bases, leaving 12 bases between them.

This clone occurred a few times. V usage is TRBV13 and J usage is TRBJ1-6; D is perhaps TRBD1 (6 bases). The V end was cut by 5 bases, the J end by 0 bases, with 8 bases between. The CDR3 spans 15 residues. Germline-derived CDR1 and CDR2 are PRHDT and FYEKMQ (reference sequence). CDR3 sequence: CASSPGVSYNSPLHF. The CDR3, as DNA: TGTGCCAGCAGCCCAGGGGTCTCCTATAATTCACCCCTCCACTTT.

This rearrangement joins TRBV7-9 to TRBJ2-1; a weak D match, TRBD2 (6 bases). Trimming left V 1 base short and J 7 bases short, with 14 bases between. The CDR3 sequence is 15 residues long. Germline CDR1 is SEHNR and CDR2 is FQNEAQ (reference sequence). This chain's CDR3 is CASSLEHYAGNEQFF. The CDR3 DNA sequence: TGTGCCAGCAGCTTAGAGCACTATGCGGGGAATGAGCAGTTCTTC.

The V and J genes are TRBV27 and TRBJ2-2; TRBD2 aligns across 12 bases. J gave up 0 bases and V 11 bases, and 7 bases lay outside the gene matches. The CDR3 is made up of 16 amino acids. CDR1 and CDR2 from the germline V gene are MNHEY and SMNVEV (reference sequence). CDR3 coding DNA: TGTGCCTCACTAGCGGGAGGCCCCGCGAACACCGGGGAGCTGTTTTTT. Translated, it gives CASLAGGPANTGELFF.

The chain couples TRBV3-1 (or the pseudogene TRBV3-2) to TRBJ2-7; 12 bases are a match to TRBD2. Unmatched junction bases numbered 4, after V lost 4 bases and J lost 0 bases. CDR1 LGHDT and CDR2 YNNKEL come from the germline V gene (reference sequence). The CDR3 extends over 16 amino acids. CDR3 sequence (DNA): TGTGCCAGCAGCCGGGGACTAGCGGGCCTCTCCTACGAGCAGTACTTC. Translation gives CASSRGLAGLSYEQYF.

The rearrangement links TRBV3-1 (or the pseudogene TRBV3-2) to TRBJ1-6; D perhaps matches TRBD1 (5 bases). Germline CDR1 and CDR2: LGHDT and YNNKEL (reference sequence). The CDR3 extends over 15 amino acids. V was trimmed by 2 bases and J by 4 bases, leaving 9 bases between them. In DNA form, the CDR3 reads TGTGCCAGCAGCCAATCCGACAGTTATAATTCACCCCTCCACTTT. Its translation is CASSQSDSYNSPLHF.

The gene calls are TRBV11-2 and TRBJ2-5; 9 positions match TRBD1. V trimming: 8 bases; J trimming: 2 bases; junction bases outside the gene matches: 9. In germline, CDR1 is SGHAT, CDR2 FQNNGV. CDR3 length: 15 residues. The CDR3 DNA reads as TGTGCCAGCCAACAAAGGGGACAGGGTCAAGAGACCCAGTACTTC. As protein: CASQQRGQGQETQYF.

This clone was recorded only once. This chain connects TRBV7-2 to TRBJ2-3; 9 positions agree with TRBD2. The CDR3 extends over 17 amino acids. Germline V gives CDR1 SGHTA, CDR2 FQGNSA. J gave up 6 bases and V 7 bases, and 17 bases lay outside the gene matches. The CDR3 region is CASTNLGVAGVVDTQYF. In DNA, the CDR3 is TGTGCCAGCACCAACTTAGGGGTAGCGGGGGTTGTTGATACGCAGTATTTT.

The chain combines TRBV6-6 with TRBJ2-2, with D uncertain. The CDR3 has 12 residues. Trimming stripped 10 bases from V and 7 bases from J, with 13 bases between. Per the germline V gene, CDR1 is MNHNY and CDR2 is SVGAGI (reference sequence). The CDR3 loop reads CATDGSHGELFF. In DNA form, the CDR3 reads TGTGCCACCGACGGGTCTCACGGGGAGCTGTTTTTT.

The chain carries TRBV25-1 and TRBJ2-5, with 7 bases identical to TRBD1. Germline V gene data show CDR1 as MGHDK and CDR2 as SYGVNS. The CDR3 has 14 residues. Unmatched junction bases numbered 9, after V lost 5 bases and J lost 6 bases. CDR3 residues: CASSPVGRGKTQYF. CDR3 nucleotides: TGTGCCAGCAGTCCGGTCGGCAGGGGGAAGACCCAGTACTTC.

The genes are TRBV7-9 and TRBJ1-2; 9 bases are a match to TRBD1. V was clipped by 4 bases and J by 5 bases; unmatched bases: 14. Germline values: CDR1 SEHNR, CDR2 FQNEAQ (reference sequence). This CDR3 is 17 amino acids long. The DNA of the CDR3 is TGTGCCAGCAGCTCACACTTCGGGGACAGGGTCGATTATGGCTACACCTTC. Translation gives CASSSHFGDRVDYGYTF.

The CDR3 DNA follows: TGTGCCTGGAGCACACGGTGGCTAGCGGTCTCCTACGAGCAGTACTTC. Encoded protein: CAWSTRWLAVSYEQYF. The V call is TRBV30, the J call TRBJ2-7, with 7 bases fitting TRBD2. The V gene's germline CDR1 is GTSNPN and CDR2 SVGIG (reference sequence). The ends lost 3 bases at V and 0 bases at J; junction bases unmatched: 11. The CDR3 length is 16 residues.

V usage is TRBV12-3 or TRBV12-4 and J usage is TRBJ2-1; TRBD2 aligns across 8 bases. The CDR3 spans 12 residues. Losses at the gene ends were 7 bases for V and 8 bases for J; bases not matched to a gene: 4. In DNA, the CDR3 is TGTGCCAGCAACACGGGGGGGGATGAGCAGTTCTTC. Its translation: CASNTGGDEQFF.